Listed here are 23 T cell receptor beta chains from one sample, sequenced in a study of blood T cell repertoires in COVID-19. Libraries were prepared by immunoSEQ multiplex PCR; TCRdb keeps only in-frame clonotypes and omits some of them. The sample lists around 340,000 clones; about 88% were seen once. The specimen sequenced was peripheral blood. The receptors originated from a woman aged 60 to 75 with COVID-19, enrolled during active disease.

The chain joins TRBV11-3 to TRBJ1-3; D uncertain. V was shortened by 4 bases and J by 1 base, with 11 bases between the two germline ends. Germline V gene data show CDR1 as SGHNT and CDR2 as YENEEA. The CDR3 is made up of 15 amino acids. CDR3 sequence: CASSSWADSGNTIYF. As DNA, the CDR3 is TGTGCCAGCAGCTCCTGGGCCGATTCTGGAAACACCATATATTTT.

This clone showed up just once. V and J are TRBV15 and TRBJ2-7; unclear D gene. V was pared by 0 bases and J by 6 bases, with 9 bases between. This CDR3 comprises 13 residues. Germline-derived CDR1 and CDR2 are LNHNV and YYDKDF (reference sequence). CDR3 sequence reads: CATSRDAGTEQYF. DNA for the CDR3: TGTGCCACCAGCAGAGATGCAGGAACCGAGCAGTACTTC.

V is TRBV10-3 and J is TRBJ2-2; 11 nucleotides align to TRBD1. The V segment lost 8 bases and the J segment 7 bases; nucleotides outside the gene matches: 3. The CDR3 consists of 13 residues. The V gene's germline CDR1 is ENHRY and CDR2 SYGVKD. CDR3 sequence (DNA): TGTGCCATCGGGACAGGGGGTAGCGGGGAGCTGTTTTTT. Amino acid sequence: CAIGTGGSGELFF.

J is TRBJ1-2 and V is TRBV7-2; D is undetermined. The germline V gene has CDR1 SGHTA and CDR2 FQGNSA. The length of the CDR3 is 14 residues. Trimming took off 0 bases at V and 2 bases at J, with 7 bases between the two ends. This CDR3 reads CASSLAVQNYGYTF. CDR3 bases: TGTGCCAGCAGCTTAGCGGTTCAGAACTATGGCTACACCTTC.

The chain combines TRBV7-6 with TRBJ1-6, with TRBD1 matching 10 bases. The length of the CDR3 is 13 residues. Trimming at V came to 7 bases and at J to 11 bases, leaving 5 bases not matched to a gene. CDR1 is SGHVS and CDR2 is FNYEAQ in the germline V gene. The CDR3 nucleotides read TGTGCCAGCACCGGACAGGGGGGTACACCCCTCCACTTT. The encoded protein is CASTGQGGTPLHF. The whole variable domain, remainder taken from reference TRBV7-6 and TRBJ1-6, is GAGVSQSPRYKVTKRGQDVALRCDPISGHVSLYWYRQALGQGPEFLTYFNYEAQQDKSGLPNDRFSAERPEGSISTLTIQRTEQRDSAMYRCASTGQGGTPLHFGNGTRLTVT.

This clone is a singleton in its sample. This rearrangement joins TRBV6-1 to TRBJ2-1; 11 bases line up with TRBD2. This CDR3 comprises 16 residues. Germline trimming cut 4 bases from V and 8 bases from J; bases unmatched to any gene: 10. Germline V gene lookup returns CDR1 MNHNS and CDR2 SASEGT. This CDR3 is CASSAATSGGGYEQFF. The CDR3 nucleotides are TGTGCCAGCAGTGCCGCAACTAGCGGGGGAGGGTATGAGCAGTTCTTC.

The chain employs TRBV29-1 and TRBJ2-2, with 7 positions matching TRBD2. The junction had 2 bases not matched to a gene; V was cut back by 7 bases and J by 3 bases. The germline V gene has CDR1 SQVTM and CDR2 ANQGSEA. This CDR3 contains 12 residues. The CDR3 DNA reads TGCAGCGCCACTAGCGACACCGGGGAGCTGTTTTTT. Translated, it gives CSATSDTGELFF.

This clone appeared a few times. As DNA, the CDR3 is TGTGCCACCAGTGATTTCGCGGCTAGCGGGGAAGAGACCCAGTACTTC. Its translation is CATSDFAASGEETQYF. The rearrangement links TRBV24-1 to TRBJ2-5; 9 bases line up with TRBD2. CDR3 length: 16 amino acids. Germline lookup yields CDR1 KGHDR and CDR2 SFDVKD. V lost 1 base and J lost 3; bases outside the gene matches: 5.

The gene calls are TRBV7-9 and TRBJ1-4; a weak D match, TRBD1 (6 bases). The germline V gene encodes CDR1 SEHNR and CDR2 FQNEAQ (reference sequence). The CDR3 length is 15 residues. The V and J ends lost 5 bases and 7 bases respectively, with 17 bases between them. CDR3 residues: CASSLNREWGEKLFF. The CDR3 DNA follows: TGTGCCAGCAGCCTCAACAGGGAATGGGGTGAAAAACTGTTTTTT.

This chain connects TRBV18 to TRBJ1-2, with TRBD1 as a possible D gene (6 bases). From germline, CDR1 is KGHSH and CDR2 LQKENI. The CDR3 spans 14 residues. V lost 4 bases and J lost 0, with 9 bases in between. CDR3 sequence reads: CASSQRTANYGYTF. Here the CDR3 DNA reads TGTGCCAGCTCACAACGGACAGCTAACTATGGCTACACCTTC. The variable domain in full, with the rest retrieved from reference TRBV18 and TRBJ1-2, is NAGVMQNPRHLVRRRGQEARLRCSPMKGHSHVYWYRQLPEEGLKFMVYLQKENIIDESGMPKERFSAEFPKEGPSILRIQQVVRGDSAAYFCASSQRTANYGYTFGSGTRLTVV.

The chain recombines TRBV30 with TRBJ1-6; D gene ambiguous. Germline CDR1 is GTSNPN and CDR2 is SVGIG (reference sequence). The ends were cut back, 0 bases at V and 4 bases at J, with 7 bases in the middle. CDR3 length: 14 amino acids. The CDR3 DNA sequence: TGTGCCTGGAGTGTCTATCCGTATAATTCACCCCTCCACTTT. Its translation is CAWSVYPYNSPLHF.

This clone was seen a handful of times. V and J are TRBV7-3 and TRBJ1-1; 7 positions agree with TRBD1. J lost 11 bases, V lost 4 bases, and 4 bases had no gene match. The V gene's germline CDR1 is SGHTA and CDR2 FQGTGA. The CDR3 covers 11 residues. CDR3 nucleotide sequence: TGTGCCAGCAGCTCGTCAGGGGGTGCTTTCTTT. This codes for CASSSSGGAFF.

The rearrangement joins TRBV6-1 to TRBJ1-6, with TRBD1 identical over 7 bases. The CDR3 has 16 amino acids. Germline CDR1 and CDR2: MNHNS and SASEGT. Trimming took 1 base from V and 2 from J; bases not matched to a gene: 2. The CDR3 sequence: CASSEETGPYNSPLHF. CDR3 sequence (DNA): TGTGCCAGCAGTGAAGAGACAGGGCCCTATAATTCACCCCTCCACTTT.

The CDR3 loop is CASSYRELPNTEAFF. The CDR3 bases are TGTGCCAGCAGTTACAGGGAGTTGCCTAACACTGAAGCTTTCTTT. The chain joins TRBV6-5 to TRBJ1-1, with D unresolved. Germline loops: CDR1 MNHEY, CDR2 SVGAGI. The CDR3 is 15 amino acids. Trimming removed 2 bases at V and 2 bases at J, with 12 bases between.

The chain has TRBV7-3 and TRBJ2-1; the match to TRBD1 covers 9 bases. V lost 5 bases and J lost 2; bases outside the gene matches: 4. The CDR3 consists of 15 residues. Germline CDR1 is SGHTA and CDR2 is FQGTGA. The CDR3 nucleotides are TGTGCCAGCAGCACCGGGACAGGGACCTACAATGAGCAGTTCTTC. This translates into CASSTGTGTYNEQFF.

This clone appeared once. The V gene is TRBV2, the J gene TRBJ2-3; TRBD2 might be the D (6 bases). V was shortened by 9 bases and J by 4 bases, with 8 bases between the two germline ends. Per germline, CDR1 SNHLY and CDR2 FYNNEI. The CDR3 spans 11 residues. CDR3 protein: CARGGSDTQYF. The CDR3 DNA is TGTGCCAGGGGGGGTTCAGATACGCAGTATTTT.

This clone turned up a few times. V gene TRBV30 combines with J gene TRBJ1-1; D is possibly TRBD1 (6 bases). Trimming pared 3 bases from V and 7 bases from J, leaving 9 bases between. The CDR3 covers 11 residues. CDR1 is GTSNPN and CDR2 is SVGIG in the germline V gene (reference sequence). Written as DNA, the CDR3 is TGTGCCTGGAGAGACAGGCATGAAGCTTTCTTT. Its translation: CAWRDRHEAFF. Looking up the rest from reference TRBV30 and TRBJ1-1 gives the full variable domain: SQTIHQWPATLVQPVGSPLSLECTVEGTSNPNLYWYRQAAGRGLQLLFYSVGIGQISSEVPQNLSASRPQDRQFILSSKKLLLSDSGFYLCAWRDRHEAFFGQGTRLTVV.

This chain uses TRBV2 with TRBJ1-5; 7 bases map to TRBD1. CDR3 length equals 13 residues. J gave up 5 bases and V 6 bases, and 4 bases lay outside the gene matches. Germline CDR1 and CDR2: SNHLY and FYNNEI. The CDR3 DNA reads as TGTGCCAGCAGAGAGACAGGGTATCAGCCCCAGCATTTT. Its protein product is CASRETGYQPQHF.

The J gene is TRBJ2-5, the V gene TRBV5-1; TRBD2 aligns across 7 bases. This CDR3 has 17 residues. Germline V CDR1 and CDR2: SGHRS, YFSETQ. With 1 base clipped from V and 1 base from J, the junction kept 10 bases outside the gene matches. The CDR3 reads CASSLNAASGVQETQYF. In DNA form, the CDR3 reads TGCGCCAGCAGCTTGAACGCCGCTAGCGGCGTCCAAGAGACCCAGTACTTC. Full variable domain (remainder filled in from reference TRBV5-1 and TRBJ2-5): KAGVTQTPRYLIKTRGQQVTLSCSPISGHRSVSWYQQTPGQGLQFLFEYFSETQRNKGNFPGRFSGRQFSNSRSEMNVSTLELGDSALYLCASSLNAASGVQETQYFGPGTRLLVL.

CDR3 region: CASSWTGTAVRYEQYF. CDR3 sequence (DNA): TGTGCCAGCAGCTGGACTGGGACAGCAGTAAGGTACGAGCAGTACTTC. The J gene is TRBJ2-7, the V gene TRBV7-9; 7 nucleotides line up with TRBD1. Per germline, CDR1 SEHNR and CDR2 FQNEAQ (reference sequence). The length of the CDR3 is 16 residues. V trimming: 4 bases; J trimming: 4 bases; junction bases outside the gene matches: 13.

V usage is TRBV11-3 and J usage is TRBJ1-4, with D uncertain. The V end was cut by 4 bases, the J end by 4 bases, with 10 bases between. CDR3 length equals 14 residues. CDR1 and CDR2 from the germline V gene are SGHNT and YENEEA. The CDR3 coding sequence is TGTGCCAGCAGCTCCCTACCGGGTAATGAAAAACTGTTTTTT. It yields the protein CASSSLPGNEKLFF.

The chain employs TRBV6-5 and TRBJ1-5; 9 nucleotides match TRBD1. The length of the CDR3 is 15 residues. The V and J ends lost 6 bases and 7 bases, in that order; junction bases with no gene match: 10. The germline gives CDR1 MNHEY, CDR2 SVGAGI. CDR3 bases: TGTGCCAGCAGGCAAGACCGGGACAGGGAACAGCCCCAGCATTTT. Protein: CASRQDRDREQPQHF.

J is TRBJ2-2 and V is TRBV11-3, with 7 bases aligning to TRBD2. The CDR3 has 15 residues. J gave up 5 bases and V 6 bases, and 9 bases lay outside the gene matches. From germline, CDR1 is SGHNT and CDR2 YENEEA. For the CDR3, the DNA is TGTGCCAGCAGGGGAGGGCCTAGTCGTACCGGGGAGCTGTTTTTT. Its translation is CASRGGPSRTGELFF. The full variable domain, completed using reference TRBV11-3 and TRBJ2-2, is EAGVVQSPRYKIIEKKQPVAFWCNPISGHNTLYWYLQNLGQGPELLIRYENEEAVDDSQLPKDRFSAERLKGVDSTLKIQPAELGDSAVYLCASRGGPSRTGELFFGEGSRLTVL.